What follows are 21 T cell receptor beta chains derived from one specimen sequenced in a study of post-analysis software for immune sequencing data. Study results and limitations: Four to six TRBV segments were more frequent in patients than controls; TRBV5-6, TRBV5-1 and TRBV20-1 belonged to this group.

For these receptors, no antigen is known. Unique molecular identifiers featured in each of the TCR beta cDNA libraries. TCRdb reprocessed the PCR reads via MiXCR and lists one record per CDR3 protein. The sample yields under 900,000 distinct CDR3 sequences, under 70% seen once. The sample was blood. The receptors were sampled from a girl between 5 and 17 years old with multiple sclerosis.

The J gene is TRBJ1-1, the V gene TRBV20-1; no clear D. Germline V lookup: CDR1 DFQATT, CDR2 SNEGSKA (reference sequence). This CDR3 region has 14 residues. The V end was cut by 1 base, the J end by 0 bases, with 9 bases between. CDR3 sequence (DNA): TGCAGTGCTAGAGGTCCGAGGATGAACACTGAAGCTTTCTTT. Protein: CSARGPRMNTEAFF.

A few counts support this clonotype. CDR3 sequence reads: CASTLRAGPGANVLTF. The CDR3 bases are TGTGCCAGCACCCTACGTGCTGGGCCTGGGGCCAACGTCCTGACTTTC. The gene calls are TRBV12-3 or TRBV12-4 and TRBJ2-6; no reliable D call. Trimming removed 7 bases from V and 2 bases from J, with 15 bases in between. The CDR3 sequence is 16 residues long.

The V and J genes are TRBV7-3 and TRBJ2-5; D is possibly TRBD1 or TRBD2 (5 bases each). Germline V gene sequence: CDR1 SGHTA, CDR2 FQGTGA. This CDR3 is built from 15 residues. V was cut by 5 bases and J by 2 bases, with 15 bases left in between. This CDR3 reads CASSPGTDGQETQYF. As DNA, the CDR3 is TGTGCCAGCAGCCCGGGGACGGACGGTCAAGAGACCCAGTACTTC.

This CDR3 reads CASSLVAGGPDTQYF. In nucleotides, the CDR3 is TGTGCCAGCAGCCTAGTAGCGGGAGGCCCAGATACGCAGTATTTT. The chain employs TRBV7-2 and TRBJ2-3; 10 bases are shared with TRBD2. Germline loops: CDR1 SGHTA, CDR2 FQGNSA. This CDR3 is built from 15 residues. Germline trimming cut 5 bases from V and 4 bases from J; bases unmatched to any gene: 6. The whole variable domain, filled in from reference TRBV7-2 and TRBJ2-3, reads GAGVSQSPSNKVTEKGKDVELRCDPISGHTALYWYRQSLGQGLEFLIYFQGNSAPDKSGLPSDRFSAERTGGSVSTLTIQRTQQEDSAVYLCASSLVAGGPDTQYFGPGTRLTVL.

This clonotype was seen only a few times. The chain couples TRBV12-3 or TRBV12-4 to TRBJ2-7; D call uncertain. Trimming took 7 bases from V and 0 from J, leaving 22 bases between them. The CDR3 is 17 residues long. Written as DNA, the CDR3 is TGTGCCAGCATGGGGTCAGTCCCACGTAGGACCTCCTACGAGCAGTACTTC. This sequence encodes CASMGSVPRRTSYEQYF.

The rearrangement links TRBV5-1 to TRBJ2-7; D is undetermined. The germline gives CDR1 SGHRS, CDR2 YFSETQ. The V end lost 0 bases, the J end lost 1 base, and 20 bases lay between the germline ends. This CDR3 has 18 residues. CDR3 in amino acids: CASSLDLGSPGYSYEQYF. CDR3 DNA sequence: TGCGCCAGCAGCTTGGACCTCGGCAGCCCTGGTTATTCCTACGAGCAGTACTTC.

The CDR3 DNA follows: TGTGCCATCAGTGAAATGGGTTGGGGGACAGGCAATTCGTACGAGCAGTACTTC. Protein product: CAISEMGWGTGNSYEQYF. The V call is TRBV10-3, the J call TRBJ2-7, with 8 bases that match TRBD1. The V and J ends lost 3 bases and 4 bases, in that order; junction bases with no gene match: 17. Germline V gene data show CDR1 as ENHRY and CDR2 as SYGVKD. The CDR3 consists of 18 residues.

The gene calls are TRBV29-1 and TRBJ2-5; TRBD2 matches at 10 bases. Germline V gene lookup returns CDR1 SQVTM and CDR2 ANQGSEA. The CDR3 totals 13 residues. V shed 7 bases and J 3 bases; nucleotides not matched to a gene: 5. The CDR3 loop is CSAGLAMKETQYF. CDR3 nucleotides: TGCAGCGCGGGACTAGCGATGAAAGAGACCCAGTACTTC.

This clonotype was counted only a few times. The J gene is TRBJ2-7, the V gene TRBV20-1, with D possibly being TRBD2 (5 bases). Trimming stripped 4 bases from V and 2 bases from J, with 12 bases between. The CDR3 extends over 13 amino acids. The germline gives CDR1 DFQATT, CDR2 SNEGSKA (reference sequence). The DNA of the CDR3 is TGCAGTGCTATAGTCGGGGTCCCCTACGAGCAGTACTTC. This sequence encodes CSAIVGVPYEQYF.

In its sample, this clonotype was seen a few times. V usage is TRBV20-1 and J usage is TRBJ2-5; D is perhaps TRBD1 (5 bases). Per the germline V gene, CDR1 is DFQATT and CDR2 is SNEGSKA (reference sequence). V was shortened by 0 bases and J by 11 bases, with 16 bases between the two germline ends. The CDR3 has 13 residues. CDR3 protein: CSARDPFRGEQYF. The CDR3 DNA follows: TGCAGTGCTAGAGATCCCTTTAGGGGTGAGCAGTACTTC.

The J gene is TRBJ2-1, the V gene TRBV7-9; D is perhaps TRBD1 (6 bases). The CDR3 sequence is 17 residues long. V lost 5 bases to trimming and J lost 10 bases, with 27 bases between them. The germline CDR1 and CDR2 sequences are SEHNR and FQNEAQ (reference sequence). The CDR3 loop reads CASSAFHAGAEAYEQFF. The DNA for the CDR3 is TGTGCCAGCAGCGCCTTCCACGCAGGGGCCGAGGCATACGAGCAGTTCTTC.

The V gene is TRBV12-3 or TRBV12-4, the J gene TRBJ1-2, with TRBD1 identical over 9 bases. The CDR3 is 16 amino acids. Trimming cost V 2 bases and J 2 bases; bases outside gene matches: 6. The CDR3 here is CASSLRTGEGNYGYTF. The CDR3 DNA sequence: TGTGCCAGCAGTTTAAGGACAGGGGAGGGCAACTATGGCTACACCTTC.

V and J are TRBV20-1 and TRBJ2-4, with no clear D. Trimming shortened V by 3 bases and J by 0 bases, and 12 bases separated the two germline ends. CDR1 is DFQATT and CDR2 is SNEGSKA in the germline V gene (reference sequence). The CDR3 is 15 amino acids. The CDR3 loop is CSASTPPLAKNIQYF. The CDR3 coding sequence is TGCAGTGCTAGCACCCCTCCCTTAGCCAAAAACATTCAGTACTTC.

The chain recombines TRBV7-6 with TRBJ2-1; D is undetermined. The germline V gene encodes CDR1 SGHVS and CDR2 FNYEAQ. Trimming pared 2 bases from V and 3 bases from J, leaving 8 bases between. This CDR3 is built from 14 residues. The CDR3 region is CASSLTPDYNEQFF. In DNA, the CDR3 is TGTGCCAGCAGCTTAACCCCAGACTACAATGAGCAGTTCTTC.

V and J are TRBV7-9 and TRBJ2-3; no clear D. Between the trimmed V and J ends, which lost 3 bases and 4 bases, there was a span of 8 bases. The CDR3 length is 13 residues. Germline V gives CDR1 SEHNR, CDR2 FQNEAQ (reference sequence). CDR3 nucleotides: TGTGCCAGCAGCTTTGGGCAGCCAGATACGCAGTATTTT. Its protein product is CASSFGQPDTQYF.

The chain carries TRBV3-1 and TRBJ2-1; TRBD2 matches at 13 bases. The junction had 3 bases not matched to a gene; V was cut back by 1 base and J by 9 bases. Per germline, CDR1 LGHDT and CDR2 YNNKEL (reference sequence). CDR3 length: 15 amino acids. CDR3 amino acids: CASSQGGTSGAEQFF. CDR3 DNA: TGTGCCAGCAGCCAAGGGGGGACTAGCGGGGCTGAGCAGTTCTTC.

The chain links TRBV5-1 to TRBJ2-7; 12 bases map to TRBD2. The closer fit of TRBJ2-5 to the DNA end suggests the J call may be wrong. In germline, CDR1 is SGHRS, CDR2 YFSETQ. The CDR3 has 14 amino acids. CDR3 nucleotides: TGCGCCAGCAAAGGACTAGCGGGGATGCAGACCCAGTACTTC. Its protein is CASKGLAGMQTQYF.

This chain uses TRBV12-3 or TRBV12-4 with TRBJ2-1; TRBD1 aligns across 7 bases. Trimming cost V 5 bases and J 4 bases; bases outside gene matches: 5. CDR3 size: 14 residues. CDR3 sequence (DNA): TGTGCCAGCAGTACTCGGGACAGATACAATGAGCAGTTCTTC. It yields the protein CASSTRDRYNEQFF.

This clonotype came up a few times. This sequence joins TRBV14 and TRBJ2-6; D is possibly TRBD2 (5 bases). Germline CDR1 SGHDN, CDR2 FVKESK. V was pared by 5 bases and J by 4 bases, with 9 bases between. The CDR3 extends over 14 amino acids. This CDR3 reads CASSEGTGANVLTF. The CDR3, as DNA: TGTGCCAGCAGCGAGGGAACCGGGGCCAACGTCCTGACTTTC.

The V gene is TRBV12-3 or TRBV12-4, the J gene TRBJ1-1; D not resolved. The CDR3 totals 14 residues. Trimming shortened V by 6 bases and J by 1 base, and 12 bases separated the two germline ends. The chain's CDR3 is CASSLWAGNTEAFF. Written as DNA, the CDR3 is TGTGCCAGCAGCCTTTGGGCGGGGAACACTGAAGCTTTCTTT.

This chain joins TRBV20-1 and TRBJ2-5, with 8 bases identical to TRBD2. This CDR3 spans 12 amino acids. The ends lost 6 bases at V and 5 bases at J; junction bases unmatched: 5. Germline loops: CDR1 DFQATT, CDR2 SNEGSKA (reference sequence). CDR3 residues: CSAPGGGETQYF. The CDR3 nucleotides read TGCAGTGCCCCGGGAGGGGGGGAGACCCAGTACTTC.